In its sample, the clone carrying this TCR beta chain was seen many times. This sample was taken from a study of regulatory T cells in long-lasting Graves disease. Across the whole study: For under 3 months, newly diagnosed Graves' patients had been taking antithyroid drugs.

Time point in this sample: newly diagnosed GD, antithyroid drugs for less than 3 months. The authors made the TCR library using RNA they extracted from PBMCs. With iRepertoire HTBI primers and Arm-PCR of CDR3 regions, TCR beta libraries were built. TCRdb itself ran the multiplex PCR reads through MiXCR, one entry per CDR3 protein. The sample consists of 400,000 to 500,000 distinct CDR3 sequences, roughly 15% of them appearing once. Germline V gene sequence: CDR1 MNHEY, CDR2 SMNVEV (reference sequence). The CDR3 is 15 amino acids. V was clipped by 2 bases and J by 1 base; unmatched bases: 4. These records were also assigned to another study, of T cells in Graves' hyperthyroidism and ophthalmopathy. That source notes: HTBI primers were the set used in a first-round RT-PCR of the TCR CDR3. Expanded thyroid clonotypes (above 0.001) were mostly also found in blood.

The chain is built from TRBV27 and TRBJ1-1; 7 nucleotides line up with TRBD1. The material sequenced was peripheral blood mononuclear cells (PBMCs), taken at new diagnosis, from a patient treated with antithyroid drugs. This clonotype originated in a woman between 50 and 59 years old with Graves disease. This chain's CDR3 is CASSLTGTANTEAFF. Written as DNA, the CDR3 is TGTGCCAGCAGTTTAACCGGGACAGCGAACACTGAAGCTTTCTTT.